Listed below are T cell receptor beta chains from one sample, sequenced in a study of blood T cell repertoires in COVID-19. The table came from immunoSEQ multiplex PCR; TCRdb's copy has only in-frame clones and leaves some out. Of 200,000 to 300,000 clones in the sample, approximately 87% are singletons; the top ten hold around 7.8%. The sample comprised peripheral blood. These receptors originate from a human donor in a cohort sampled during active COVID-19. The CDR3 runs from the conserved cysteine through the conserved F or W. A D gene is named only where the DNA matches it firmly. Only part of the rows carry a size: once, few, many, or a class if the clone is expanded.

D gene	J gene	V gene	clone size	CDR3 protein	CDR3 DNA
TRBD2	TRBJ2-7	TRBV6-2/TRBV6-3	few	CASSRGLAGSGFEQYF	TGTGCCAGCAGCCGCGGACTAGCGGGGAGTGGCTTCGAGCAGTACTTC
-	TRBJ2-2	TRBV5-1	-	CASSLFFWGENTGELFF	TGCGCCAGCAGCTTGTTTTTCTGGGGGGAGAACACCGGGGAGCTGTTTTTT
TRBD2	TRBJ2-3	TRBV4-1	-	CASSQDRGGGFTDTQYF	TGCGCCAGCAGCCAAGATCGGGGCGGGGGGTTTACAGATACGCAGTATTTT
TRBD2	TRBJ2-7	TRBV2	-	CASRGGLNEQYF	TGTGCCAGCCGGGGGGGCCTCAACGAGCAGTACTTC
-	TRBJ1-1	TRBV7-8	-	CASSLGGEVGRRHTEAFF	TGTGCCAGCAGCTTGGGTGGAGAGGTGGGGCGCCGTCACACTGAAGCTTTCTTT
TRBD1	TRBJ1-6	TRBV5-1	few	CASSLFGTANSPLHF	TGCGCCAGCAGCTTGTTTGGGACAGCCAATTCACCCCTCCACTTT
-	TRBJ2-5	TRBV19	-	CASSIDVQETQYF	TGTGCCAGTAGTATAGACGTTCAAGAGACCCAGTACTTC
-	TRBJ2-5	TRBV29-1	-	CSVGPSQETQYF	TGCAGCGTTGGTCCCAGTCAAGAGACCCAGTACTTC
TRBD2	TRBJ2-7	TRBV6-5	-	CASSYSRVRREEQYF	TGTGCCAGCAGTTACTCTAGGGTTAGGCGGGAGGAGCAGTACTTC
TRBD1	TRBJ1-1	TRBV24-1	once	CATRGTGMNTEAFF	TGTGCCACCAGAGGGACAGGGATGAACACTGAAGCTTTCTTT
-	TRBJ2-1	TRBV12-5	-	CASGPGWLYNEQFF	TGTGCTAGTGGCCCGGGGTGGCTCTACAATGAGCAGTTCTTC
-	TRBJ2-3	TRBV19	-	CASSNHPGFADTQYF	TGTGCCAGTAGTAATCATCCGGGATTCGCAGATACGCAGTATTTT
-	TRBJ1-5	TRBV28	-	CASSLRGLGIYSNQPQHF	TGTGCCAGCAGTTTGAGAGGGTTGGGTATCTATAGCAATCAGCCCCAGCATTTT
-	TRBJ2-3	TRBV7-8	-	CASSGAGRRDTQYF	TGTGCCAGCAGTGGGGCGGGGAGACGGGATACGCAGTATTTT
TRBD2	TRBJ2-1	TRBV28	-	CASWNSGGVIDEQFF	TGTGCCAGCTGGAATAGCGGGGGGGTGATTGATGAGCAGTTCTTC
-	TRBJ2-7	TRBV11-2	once	CASSPTNVGHLYEQYF	TGTGCCAGCAGCCCAACCAACGTGGGACACCTCTACGAGCAGTACTTC